The rows below give T cell receptor beta chains drawn from one sample of a study of OX40 agonist ivuxolimab in advanced cancers. The repertoire was sequenced with immunoSEQ multiplex PCR; TCRdb's copy has only in-frame clones and lacks some. The data show 40,000 or so clones, approximately 88% seen once. Sequenced here: CD4+ or CD8+ T cells sorted from blood, sampled in a trial of the OX40 agonist ivuxolimab. The receptors derive from an adult with an advanced solid tumor such as melanoma, head and neck, liver or kidney cancer. Both conserved end residues are part of each CDR3. The D gene is left open where the match is weak. Size is stated for part of the rows, as once, few or many counts, or as a class when the clone is expanded.

DNA: TGTGCCAGTAGTGTTGACTGGGGCGATCAGCCCCAGCATTTT
CDR3: CASSVDWGDQPQHF
length: 14
D: -
size: medium-sized
V: TRBV19
J: TRBJ1-5

DNA: TGTGCCAGCAGTAGTACTATGTATGAGCAGTTCTTC
CDR3: CASSSTMYEQFF
length: 12
D: -
size: -
V: TRBV27
J: TRBJ2-1

DNA: TGTGCCAGCAGCCAAGCTGGCGAGCAGTACTTC
CDR3: CASSQAGEQYF
length: 11
D: -
size: -
V: TRBV4-2
J: TRBJ2-7

DNA: TGTGCCAGCAGCTTAGCCGGTTCCCATGAGCAGTTCTTC
CDR3: CASSLAGSHEQFF
length: 13
D: -
size: -
V: TRBV11-2
J: TRBJ2-1

DNA: TGCGCCAGCAGCCAAGATCCGGCGGGGGGTACAGATACGCAGTATTTT
CDR3: CASSQDPAGGTDTQYF
length: 16
D: TRBD2
size: -
V: TRBV4-3
J: TRBJ2-3

DNA: TGTGTCAGAAGCTTAGCGCTAAAGCATCTAGCGGGTAGCACAGATACGCAGTATTTT
CDR3: CVRSLALKHLAGSTDTQYF
length: 19
D: -
size: -
V: TRBV7-5
J: TRBJ2-3

DNA: TGTGCCAGCAGTGGAACAGGGTTGGATGGCTACACCTTC
CDR3: CASSGTGLDGYTF
length: 13
D: -
size: -
V: TRBV6-4
J: TRBJ1-2

DNA: TGTGCCAGCAGCTCCGCCGCTGGGACTAGCGGGATAGGGGAGCTGTTTTTT
CDR3: CASSSAAGTSGIGELFF
length: 17
D: TRBD2
size: -
V: TRBV7-9
J: TRBJ2-2

DNA: TGTGCCAGCAGTCACGACAGGGAACGTCAGCCCCAGCATTTT
CDR3: CASSHDRERQPQHF
length: 14
D: TRBD1
size: -
V: TRBV27
J: TRBJ1-5

DNA: TGTGCCAGCCTTGGCTTCGACAATGAGCAGTTCTTC
CDR3: CASLGFDNEQFF
length: 12
D: -
size: -
V: TRBV6-6
J: TRBJ2-1

DNA: TGTGCCAGTAGTGGAGGACAGGGGGCGTCTGGAAACACCATATATTTT
CDR3: CASSGGQGASGNTIYF
length: 16
D: TRBD1
size: few
V: TRBV19
J: TRBJ1-3

DNA: TGTGCCATCAGTGAACCGGACACCCTCACAGATACGCAGTATTTT
CDR3: CAISEPDTLTDTQYF
length: 15
D: -
size: -
V: TRBV10-3
J: TRBJ2-3

DNA: TGTGCAAGTCGCTTAGTACGGACAGGGGTATTCCACGAGCAGTACTTC
CDR3: CASRLVRTGVFHEQYF
length: 16
D: -
size: -
V: TRBV12-2
J: TRBJ2-7

DNA: TGTGCCAGCGGCCTTGTGAACACCAATCAGCCCCAGCATTTT
CDR3: CASGLVNTNQPQHF
length: 14
D: -
size: -
V: TRBV28
J: TRBJ1-5

DNA: TGTGCCAGCAGCTCAGATACGCAGTATTTT
CDR3: CASSSDTQYF
length: 10
D: -
size: -
V: TRBV5-5
J: TRBJ2-3

DNA: TGTGCCAGCAGCTCCTCTTCCGACAGGGGGGGCTCCATTAACTATGGCTACACCTTC
CDR3: CASSSSSDRGGSINYGYTF
length: 19
D: TRBD1
size: -
V: TRBV9
J: TRBJ1-2

DNA: TGCGCCAGCAGCCAAGGAGCAGTTTCGTACAATGAGCAGTTCTTC
CDR3: CASSQGAVSYNEQFF
length: 15
D: -
size: -
V: TRBV4-1
J: TRBJ2-1

DNA: TGTGCCAGCAGCGGCTACGAGCAGTACTTC
CDR3: CASSGYEQYF
length: 10
D: -
size: few
V: TRBV11-2
J: TRBJ2-7

DNA: TGTGCCAGCAGTCCGGGACAGGCTAGCACAGATACGCAGTATTTT
CDR3: CASSPGQASTDTQYF
length: 15
D: TRBD1
size: -
V: TRBV5-5
J: TRBJ2-3

DNA: TGTGCCAGCAGCGTAGTCGGGGGGGCCGATGAGCAGTTCTTC
CDR3: CASSVVGGADEQFF
length: 14
D: TRBD2
size: -
V: TRBV9
J: TRBJ2-1

DNA: TGTGCCAGCAGCCCCGAGGGGCATGGCTATATGAACACTGAAGCTTTCTTT
CDR3: CASSPEGHGYMNTEAFF
length: 17
D: -
size: -
V: TRBV7-8
J: TRBJ1-1

DNA: TGTGCCAGCACCCAGGGGGCTTTGGTTAATGAGCAGTTCTTC
CDR3: CASTQGALVNEQFF
length: 14
D: TRBD1
size: -
V: TRBV7-9
J: TRBJ2-1

DNA: TGTGCCAGCGGCACGGGTTCCTACGAGCAGTACTTC
CDR3: CASGTGSYEQYF
length: 12
D: -
size: few
V: TRBV7-9
J: TRBJ2-7